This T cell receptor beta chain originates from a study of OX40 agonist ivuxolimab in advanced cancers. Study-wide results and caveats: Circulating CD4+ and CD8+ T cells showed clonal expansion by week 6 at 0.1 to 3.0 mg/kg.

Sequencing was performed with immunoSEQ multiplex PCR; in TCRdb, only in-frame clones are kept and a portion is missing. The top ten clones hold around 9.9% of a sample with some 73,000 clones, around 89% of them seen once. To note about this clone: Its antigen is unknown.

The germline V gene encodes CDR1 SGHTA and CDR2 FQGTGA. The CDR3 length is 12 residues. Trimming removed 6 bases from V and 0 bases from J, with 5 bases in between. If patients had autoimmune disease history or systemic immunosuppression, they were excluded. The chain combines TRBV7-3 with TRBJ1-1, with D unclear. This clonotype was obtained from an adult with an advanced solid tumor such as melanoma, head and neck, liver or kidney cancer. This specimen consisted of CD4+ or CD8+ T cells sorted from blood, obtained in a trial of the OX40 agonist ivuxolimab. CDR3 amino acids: CASSGVNTEAFF. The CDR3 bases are TGTGCCAGCAGTGGGGTGAACACTGAAGCTTTCTTT.